This record looks at one T cell receptor beta chain sequence and its context. V lost 4 bases and J lost 5, with 12 bases in between. The length of the CDR3 is 13 residues. Germline CDR1 reads SGHRS; CDR2 reads YFSETQ. The data are from a study of blood T cell repertoires in COVID-19. Using immunoSEQ multiplex PCR, the repertoire was profiled, and TCRdb retains in-frame clones only, with some absent. The repertoire includes about 300,000 clones, just over 85% of them detected once, and less than 4.5% sits in the top ten. The sample was PBMCs or T cells enriched from blood (not recorded which). This sequence joins TRBV5-1 and TRBJ1-1; D is perhaps TRBD1 (6 bases). The sequence came from a young man who had recovered from COVID-19. For the CDR3, the DNA is TGCGCCAGCAGCCCGGGGGGCAGAACTGAAGCTTTCTTT. Translated, it gives CASSPGGRTEAFF.